Below, 21 T cell receptor beta chains from the same sample are listed, as sequenced in a study of T cell changes during pregnancy in multiple sclerosis. TCRdb's copy holds only in-frame clones and misses some; the assay was immunoSEQ multiplex PCR. The sample records some 97,000 clones, about 92% being singletons. This sample comprised peripheral blood, obtained in the second trimester of pregnancy. Receptor source: a female donor with multiple sclerosis, enrolled in a pregnancy study.

The V gene is TRBV30, the J gene TRBJ2-7; D remains ambiguous. V gave up 7 bases and J gave up 2 bases, with 12 bases separating them. The CDR3 spans 12 residues. Germline CDR1 is GTSNPN and CDR2 is SVGIG (reference sequence). The CDR3, as DNA: TGTGCCTCCGAGAACCAAGCCTACGAGCAGTACTTC. The encoded protein is CASENQAYEQYF.

The CDR3 DNA follows: TGTGCCAGCTCATTGTGGACAGGGAGCTCCTACAATGAGCAGTTCTTC. This encodes CASSLWTGSSYNEQFF. The V call is TRBV18, the J call TRBJ2-1; 8 nucleotides align to TRBD1. The length of the CDR3 is 16 residues. CDR1 is KGHSH, CDR2 LQKENI, per germline. After removal of 5 bases from V and 0 bases from J, the junction contained 6 bases not matched to a gene.

The chain couples TRBV11-2 to TRBJ1-4; TRBD1 agrees at 8 bases. The germline V gene encodes CDR1 SGHAT and CDR2 FQNNGV. J lost 8 bases, V lost 5 bases, and 7 bases had no gene match. The CDR3 is made up of 14 amino acids. The CDR3 loop is CASSRDRFPEKLFF. The CDR3, as DNA: TGTGCCAGCAGCCGGGACAGGTTCCCAGAAAAACTGTTTTTT.

The rearrangement joins TRBV29-1 to TRBJ1-3; no firm D call. This CDR3 has 14 residues. CDR1 is SQVTM, CDR2 ANQGSEA, per germline. Trimming cost V 0 bases and J 2 bases, with 8 bases left between them. The CDR3 is CSVEENRAGNTIYF. CDR3 DNA: TGCAGCGTTGAAGAAAACCGGGCTGGAAACACCATATATTTT. The full variable domain, its missing parts supplied by reference TRBV29-1 and TRBJ1-3, is SAVISQKPSRDICQRGTSLTIQCQVDSQVTMMFWYRQQPGQSLTLIATANQGSEATYESGFVIDKFPISRPNLTFSTLTVSNMSPEDSSIYLCSVEENRAGNTIYFGEGSWLTVV.

The chain is built from TRBV5-1 and TRBJ2-1; a possible D gene is TRBD1 (5 bases). With 4 bases removed from V and 4 bases from J, the gap between germline ends came to 6 bases. The CDR3 length is 12 residues. From germline, CDR1 is SGHRS and CDR2 YFSETQ. The CDR3 DNA reads TGCGCCAGCAGCCGACAGTACAATGAGCAGTTCTTC. Amino acid sequence: CASSRQYNEQFF. Full variable domain (rest looked up from reference TRBV5-1 and TRBJ2-1): KAGVTQTPRYLIKTRGQQVTLSCSPISGHRSVSWYQQTPGQGLQFLFEYFSETQRNKGNFPGRFSGRQFSNSRSEMNVSTLELGDSALYLCASSRQYNEQFFGPGTRLTVL.

The V and J genes are TRBV12-5 and TRBJ2-3; TRBD2 might be the D (6 bases). The CDR3 length is 14 residues. V was pared by 6 bases and J by 1 base, with 11 bases between. CDR1 is LGHNT and CDR2 is FRNRAP in the germline V gene. The CDR3 DNA sequence: TGTGCTAGTGGCCCGGGAGACCGCACAGATACGCAGTATTTT. As protein: CASGPGDRTDTQYF. Filled out from reference TRBV12-5 and TRBJ2-3, the complete variable domain reads DARVTQTPRHKVTEMGQEVTMRCQPILGHNTVFWYRQTMMQGLELLAYFRNRAPLDDSGMPKDRFSAEMPDATLATLKIQPSEPRDSAVYFCASGPGDRTDTQYFGPGTRLTVL.

The V call is TRBV14, the J call TRBJ1-2, with D perhaps matching TRBD1 (5 bases). V was trimmed by 5 bases and J by 3 bases, leaving 10 bases between them. Germline CDR1 reads SGHDN; CDR2 reads FVKESK. The CDR3 is made up of 13 amino acids. CDR3 nucleotides: TGTGCCAGCAGCAATGACAGATACTATGGCTACACCTTC. It codes for CASSNDRYYGYTF.

The genes are TRBV2 and TRBJ1-5; 8 nucleotides line up with TRBD1. V shed 5 bases and J 2 bases; nucleotides not matched to a gene: 2. This CDR3 spans 14 amino acids. CDR1 and CDR2 from the germline V gene are SNHLY and FYNNEI. The CDR3 region is CASSLDRGNQPQHF. The CDR3 coding sequence is TGTGCCAGCAGTCTGGACAGGGGCAATCAGCCCCAGCATTTT.

The rearrangement uses TRBV5-1 and TRBJ1-2; TRBD1 matches 7 bases. Unmatched junction bases numbered 17, after V lost 4 bases and J lost 8 bases. The CDR3 has 16 amino acids. Germline CDR1 SGHRS, CDR2 YFSETQ. The CDR3 loop reads CASSPDRDSGHKGYTF. CDR3 DNA: TGCGCCAGCAGCCCAGACAGGGACTCGGGGCACAAGGGCTACACCTTC.

This clone appeared a single time. The chain employs TRBV10-3 and TRBJ2-5, with D maybe TRBD2 (5 bases). CDR1 and CDR2 (germline): ENHRY, SYGVKD. This CDR3 spans 13 amino acids. Deletions cut 4 bases from V and 4 bases from J, with 10 bases between. The CDR3: CAISGRAGETQYF. DNA for the CDR3: TGTGCCATCAGTGGGCGGGCTGGAGAGACCCAGTACTTC.

The gene calls are TRBV4-1 and TRBJ2-7; 11 bases align to TRBD2. The junction had 6 bases not matched to a gene; V was cut back by 4 bases and J by 4 bases. The CDR3 runs to 15 residues. Germline V lookup: CDR1 MGHRA, CDR2 YSYEKL. CDR3 protein: CASSPQLAGGYEQYF. DNA for the CDR3: TGCGCCAGCAGCCCTCAGCTAGCGGGAGGATACGAGCAGTACTTC.

The chain carries TRBV9 and TRBJ2-2; 11 bases align to TRBD2. The germline CDR1 and CDR2 sequences are SGDLS and YYNGEE. This CDR3 region has 16 residues. The V and J ends lost 0 bases and 6 bases, in that order; junction bases with no gene match: 4. CDR3 in DNA: TGTGCCAGCAGCGTAGAAACTAGCGGGAGTCCCGGGGAGCTGTTTTTT. Its protein product is CASSVETSGSPGELFF.

The rearrangement links TRBV2 to TRBJ1-5; D call uncertain. Per germline, CDR1 SNHLY and CDR2 FYNNEI. This CDR3 has 15 residues. The germline V and J ends were trimmed by 6 bases and 4 bases, with 16 bases remaining between them. In DNA, the CDR3 is TGTGCCAGCAGGGAGTTTTCTTCCTCTAATCAGCCCCAGCATTTT. Its protein product is CASREFSSSNQPQHF. The complete variable domain, with remaining parts taken from reference TRBV2 and TRBJ1-5, reads EPEVTQTPSHQVTQMGQEVILRCVPISNHLYFYWYRQILGQKVEFLVSFYNNEISEKSEIFDDQFSVERPDGSNFTLKIRSTKLEDSAMYFCASREFSSSNQPQHFGDGTRLSIL.

The chain couples TRBV5-4 to TRBJ2-1, with 9 bases matching TRBD2. Germline V gives CDR1 SGHNT, CDR2 YYREEE (reference sequence). V trimming: 2 bases; J trimming: 9 bases; junction bases outside the gene matches: 9. The CDR3 is 15 amino acids. CDR3 loop: CASSLKAGGPAEQFF. CDR3 coding DNA: TGTGCCAGCAGCTTAAAAGCGGGAGGACCCGCTGAGCAGTTCTTC.

The rearrangement joins TRBV2 to TRBJ2-5; 12 positions agree with TRBD2. The germline V gene encodes CDR1 SNHLY and CDR2 FYNNEI. This CDR3 has 14 residues. V lost 6 bases to trimming and J lost 6 bases; unmatched junction nucleotides: 5. For the CDR3, the DNA is TGTGCCAGCAGCCCGGGACTAGCGGGCCAGACCCAGTACTTC. This translates into CASSPGLAGQTQYF.

The chain uses TRBV9 and TRBJ2-1; unclear D gene. Trimming took off 0 bases at V and 2 bases at J, with 3 bases between the two ends. The CDR3 runs to 13 residues. Per germline, CDR1 SGDLS and CDR2 YYNGEE. CDR3 residues: CASSVATYNEQFF. In nucleotides, the CDR3 is TGTGCCAGCAGCGTAGCCACCTACAATGAGCAGTTCTTC.

V gene TRBV7-3 combines with J gene TRBJ2-7; 9 bases line up with TRBD1. Per germline, CDR1 SGHTA and CDR2 FQGTGA. This CDR3 region has 21 residues. The V gene end was trimmed by 4 bases and the J gene end by 3 bases; junction bases not matched to a gene: 25. The CDR3, as DNA: TGTGCCAGCAGCTCATTTCCTGGGACAGGGCTAGGGGACTATAGGGACTACGAGCAGTACTTC. Amino acids: CASSSFPGTGLGDYRDYEQYF.

The V and J genes are TRBV19 and TRBJ2-1; the match to TRBD2 covers 7 bases. The V gene end was trimmed by 5 bases and the J gene end by 7 bases; junction bases not matched to a gene: 11. The CDR3 contains 15 residues. CDR1 is LNHDA and CDR2 is SQIVND in the germline V gene (reference sequence). The CDR3 is CASSQVGGPGNEQFF. DNA for the CDR3: TGTGCCAGTAGTCAAGTGGGAGGGCCTGGGAATGAGCAGTTCTTC.

V is TRBV7-3 and J is TRBJ2-1; tentative D call: TRBD2 (7 bases). From germline, CDR1 is SGHTA and CDR2 FQGTGA. The V end was cut by 1 base, the J end by 7 bases, with 11 bases between. The CDR3 spans 14 residues. CDR3: CASSLSGGWNEQFF. CDR3 DNA: TGTGCCAGCAGCTTAAGCGGGGGCTGGAATGAGCAGTTCTTC.

The V and J genes are TRBV19 and TRBJ2-3, with D unclear. Trimming left V 3 bases short and J 4 bases short, with 14 bases between. The CDR3 contains 15 residues. Germline CDR1 and CDR2: LNHDA and SQIVND (reference sequence). CDR3 DNA: TGTGCCAGTAGTATTAATCTGCTCGCGGCAGATACGCAGTATTTT. This codes for CASSINLLAADTQYF.

This clone has just one count. J is TRBJ1-2 and V is TRBV6-4, with a weak D call TRBD1 (6 bases). This CDR3 spans 13 amino acids. Trimming stripped 3 bases from V and 4 bases from J, with 9 bases between. Germline V gene lookup returns CDR1 MRHNA and CDR2 SNTAGT. CDR3 amino acids: CASSDGQSYGYTF. The CDR3 DNA reads as TGTGCCAGCAGTGATGGACAGAGCTATGGCTACACCTTC.